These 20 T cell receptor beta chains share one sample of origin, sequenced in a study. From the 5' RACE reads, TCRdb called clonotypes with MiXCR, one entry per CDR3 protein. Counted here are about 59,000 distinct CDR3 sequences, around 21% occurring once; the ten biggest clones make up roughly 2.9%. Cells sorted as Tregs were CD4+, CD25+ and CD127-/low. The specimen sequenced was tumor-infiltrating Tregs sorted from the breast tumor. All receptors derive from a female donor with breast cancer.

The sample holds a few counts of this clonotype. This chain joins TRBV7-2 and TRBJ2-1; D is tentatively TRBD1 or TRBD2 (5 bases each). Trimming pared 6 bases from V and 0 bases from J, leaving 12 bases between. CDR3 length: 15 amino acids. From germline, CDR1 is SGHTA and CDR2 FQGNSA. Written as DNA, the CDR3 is TGTGCCAGCAGGGGGTGGGGGAGCTCCTACAATGAGCAGTTCTTC. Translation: CASRGWGSSYNEQFF.

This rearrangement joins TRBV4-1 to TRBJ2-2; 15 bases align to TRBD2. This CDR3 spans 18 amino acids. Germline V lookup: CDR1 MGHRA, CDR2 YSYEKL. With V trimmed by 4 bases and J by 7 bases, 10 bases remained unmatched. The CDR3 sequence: CASSRRTSGRAEVGELFF. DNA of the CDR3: TGCGCCAGCAGCCGCCGGACTAGCGGGAGGGCCGAGGTCGGGGAGCTGTTTTTT.

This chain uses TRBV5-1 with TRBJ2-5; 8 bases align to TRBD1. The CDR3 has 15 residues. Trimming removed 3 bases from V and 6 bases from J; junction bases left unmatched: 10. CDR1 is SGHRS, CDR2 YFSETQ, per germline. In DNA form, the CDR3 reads TGCGCCAGCAGCTACGACGGACAGGGCAAGAAGACCCAGTACTTC. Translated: CASSYDGQGKKTQYF.

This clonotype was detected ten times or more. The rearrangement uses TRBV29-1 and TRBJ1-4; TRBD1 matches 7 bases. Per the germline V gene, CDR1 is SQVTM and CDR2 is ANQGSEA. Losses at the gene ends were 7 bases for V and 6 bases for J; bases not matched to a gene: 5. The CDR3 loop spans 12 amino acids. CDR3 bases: TGCAGCGGACAGGGTCGGGATGAAAAACTGTTTTTT. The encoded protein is CSGQGRDEKLFF.

CDR3 amino acids: CASSMGFMNTEAFF. In nucleotides, the CDR3 is TGTGCCAGTAGTATGGGGTTCATGAACACTGAAGCTTTCTTT. This sequence joins TRBV19 and TRBJ1-1; D is uncertain. The CDR3 contains 14 residues. The V gene lost 3 bases and the J gene lost 0 bases, with 8 bases spanning the gap. Germline CDR1 LNHDA, CDR2 SQIVND (reference sequence).

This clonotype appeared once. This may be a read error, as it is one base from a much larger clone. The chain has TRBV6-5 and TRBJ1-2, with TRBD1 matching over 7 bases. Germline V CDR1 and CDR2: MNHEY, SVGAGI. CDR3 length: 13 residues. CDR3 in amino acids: CASSLDRVNGFTF. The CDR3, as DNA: TGTGCCAGCAGCCTTGACAGGGTGAACGGCTTCACCTTC.

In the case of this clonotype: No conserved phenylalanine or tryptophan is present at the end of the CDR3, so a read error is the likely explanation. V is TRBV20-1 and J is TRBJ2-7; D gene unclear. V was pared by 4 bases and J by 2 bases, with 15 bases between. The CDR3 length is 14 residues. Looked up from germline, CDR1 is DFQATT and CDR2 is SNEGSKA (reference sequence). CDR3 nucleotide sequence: TGCAGTGCTATGAAGGACGGATCGGCCTACGAGCAGTACCTC. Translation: CSAMKDGSAYEQYL.

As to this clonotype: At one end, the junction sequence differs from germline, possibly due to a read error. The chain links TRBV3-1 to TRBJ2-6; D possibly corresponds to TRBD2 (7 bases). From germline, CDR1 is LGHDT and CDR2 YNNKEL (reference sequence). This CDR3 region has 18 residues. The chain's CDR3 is CASSQGLQRGTGANVLAF. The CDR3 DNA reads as TGTGCCAGCAGCCAAGGTCTTCAGCGGGGTACGGGGGCCAACGTCCTGGCTTTC.

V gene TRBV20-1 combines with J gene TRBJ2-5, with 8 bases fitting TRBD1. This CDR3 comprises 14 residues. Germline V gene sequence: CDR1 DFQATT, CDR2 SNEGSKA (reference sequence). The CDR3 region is CSTRKGQGQETQYF. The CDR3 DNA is TGCAGCACTAGGAAAGGACAGGGACAAGAGACCCAGTACTTC.

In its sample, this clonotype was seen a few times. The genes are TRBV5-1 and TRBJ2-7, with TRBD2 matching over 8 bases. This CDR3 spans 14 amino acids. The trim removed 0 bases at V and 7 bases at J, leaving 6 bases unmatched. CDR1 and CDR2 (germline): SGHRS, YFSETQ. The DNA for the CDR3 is TGCGCCAGCAGCTTGGCGGGGGGGCTTCGGGAGCAGTACTTC. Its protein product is CASSLAGGLREQYF.

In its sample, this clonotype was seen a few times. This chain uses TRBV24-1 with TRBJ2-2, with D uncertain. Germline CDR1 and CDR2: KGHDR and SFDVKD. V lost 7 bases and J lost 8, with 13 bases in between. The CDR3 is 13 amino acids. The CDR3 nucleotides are TGTGCCACCAGGGCATTCTTGACAGGGGAGCTGTTTTTT. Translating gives CATRAFLTGELFF.

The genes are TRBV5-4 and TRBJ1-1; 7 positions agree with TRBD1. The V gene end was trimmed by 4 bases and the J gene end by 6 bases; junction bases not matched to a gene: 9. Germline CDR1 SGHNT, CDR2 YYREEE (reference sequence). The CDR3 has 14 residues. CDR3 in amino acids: CASSPDRVWAEAFF. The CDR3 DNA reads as TGTGCCAGCAGCCCAGACAGGGTTTGGGCTGAAGCTTTCTTT.

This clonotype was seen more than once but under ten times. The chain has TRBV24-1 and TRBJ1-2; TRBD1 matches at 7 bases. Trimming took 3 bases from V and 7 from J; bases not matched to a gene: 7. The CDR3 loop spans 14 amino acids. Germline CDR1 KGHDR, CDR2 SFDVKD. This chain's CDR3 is CATSDADRVGGYTF. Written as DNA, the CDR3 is TGTGCCACCAGTGATGCCGACAGGGTGGGTGGCTACACCTTC.

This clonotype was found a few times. The chain's CDR3 is CASSASGRASEQYF. The CDR3 nucleotides are TGCGCCAGCAGCGCTAGCGGGAGGGCCTCCGAGCAGTACTTC. The chain recombines TRBV5-1 with TRBJ2-7, with 12 bases fitting TRBD2. The junction had 5 bases not matched to a gene; V was cut back by 4 bases and J by 6 bases. The CDR3 has 14 amino acids. CDR1 and CDR2 (germline): SGHRS, YFSETQ.

This CDR3 reads CSARDRARRTEAFF. The DNA of the CDR3 is TGCAGTGCTAGAGATCGCGCGAGACGCACTGAAGCTTTCTTT. The chain employs TRBV20-1 and TRBJ1-1; D is unresolved. Germline CDR1 DFQATT, CDR2 SNEGSKA (reference sequence). With 0 bases removed from V and 4 bases from J, the gap between germline ends came to 12 bases. This CDR3 is 14 amino acids long.

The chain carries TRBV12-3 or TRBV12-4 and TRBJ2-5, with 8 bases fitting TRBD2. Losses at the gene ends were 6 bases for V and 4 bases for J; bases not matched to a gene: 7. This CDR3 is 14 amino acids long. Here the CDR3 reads CASSPGGPRETQYF. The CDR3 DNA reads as TGTGCCAGCAGCCCGGGGGGGCCTCGAGAGACCCAGTACTTC.

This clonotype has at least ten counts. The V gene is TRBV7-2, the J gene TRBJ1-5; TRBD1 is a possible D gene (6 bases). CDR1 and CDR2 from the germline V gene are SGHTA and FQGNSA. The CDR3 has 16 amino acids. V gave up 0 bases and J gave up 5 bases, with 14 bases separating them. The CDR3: CASSLARGGSHQPQHF. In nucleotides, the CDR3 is TGTGCCAGCAGCTTAGCGAGGGGGGGCTCCCATCAGCCCCAGCATTTT.

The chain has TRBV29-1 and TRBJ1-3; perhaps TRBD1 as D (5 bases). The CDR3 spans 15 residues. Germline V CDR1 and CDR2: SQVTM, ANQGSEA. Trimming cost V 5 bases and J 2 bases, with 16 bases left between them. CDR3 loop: CSVLPGGAAGNTIYF. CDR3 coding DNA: TGCAGCGTTCTTCCTGGGGGAGCGGCTGGAAACACCATATATTTT.

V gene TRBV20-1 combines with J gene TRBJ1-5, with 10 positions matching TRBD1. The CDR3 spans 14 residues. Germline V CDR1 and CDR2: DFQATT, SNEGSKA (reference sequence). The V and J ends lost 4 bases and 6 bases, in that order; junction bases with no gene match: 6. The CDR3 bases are TGCAGTGCTACCGGGACAGGGGATTCTCAGCCCCAGCATTTT. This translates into CSATGTGDSQPQHF.

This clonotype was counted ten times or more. This CDR3 reads CASEGEGNTEAFF. The CDR3, as DNA: TGCGCCAGCGAAGGGGAAGGGAACACTGAAGCTTTCTTT. V usage is TRBV5-1 and J usage is TRBJ1-1; TRBD1 is a possible D gene (5 bases). From germline, CDR1 is SGHRS and CDR2 YFSETQ. The CDR3 totals 13 residues. Deletions cut 7 bases from V and 1 base from J, with 11 bases between.